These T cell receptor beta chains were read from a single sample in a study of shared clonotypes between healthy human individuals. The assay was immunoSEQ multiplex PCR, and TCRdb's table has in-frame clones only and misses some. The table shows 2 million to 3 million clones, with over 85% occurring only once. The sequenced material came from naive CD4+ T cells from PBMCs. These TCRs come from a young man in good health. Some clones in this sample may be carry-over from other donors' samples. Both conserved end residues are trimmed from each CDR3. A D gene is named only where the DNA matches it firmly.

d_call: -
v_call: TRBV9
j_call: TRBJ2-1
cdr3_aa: ASSVVGTAYNEQF

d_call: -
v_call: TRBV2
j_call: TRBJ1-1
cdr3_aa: ASSGTLTAF

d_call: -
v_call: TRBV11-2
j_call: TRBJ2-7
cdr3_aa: ASSASTVDEQY

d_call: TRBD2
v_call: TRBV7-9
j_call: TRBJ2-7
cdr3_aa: ASRGTSRYEQY

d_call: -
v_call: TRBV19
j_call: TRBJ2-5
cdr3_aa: ASSIQGSKTQY

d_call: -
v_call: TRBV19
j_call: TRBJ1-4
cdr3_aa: ASSLTRATNEKLF

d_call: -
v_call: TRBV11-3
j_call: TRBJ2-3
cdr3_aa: ASSLGDRGRTDTQY

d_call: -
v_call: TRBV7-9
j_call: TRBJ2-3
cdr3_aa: ASSYGISLVEGTDTQY

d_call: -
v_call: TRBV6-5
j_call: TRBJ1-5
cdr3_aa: ASSYSRGVQPQH

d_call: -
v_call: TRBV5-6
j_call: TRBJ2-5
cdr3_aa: ASSLGTHRETQY

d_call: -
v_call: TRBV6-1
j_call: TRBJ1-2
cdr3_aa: ASSSGMNYGYT

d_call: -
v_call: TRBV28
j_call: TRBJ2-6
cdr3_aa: ASSLAGPVGGANVLT

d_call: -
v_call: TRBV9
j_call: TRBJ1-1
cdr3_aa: ASSLAGIMNTEAF

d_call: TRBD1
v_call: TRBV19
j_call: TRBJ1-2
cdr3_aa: ASTRQGGFYGYT

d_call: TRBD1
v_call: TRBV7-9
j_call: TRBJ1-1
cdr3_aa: ASSRTGARTEAF

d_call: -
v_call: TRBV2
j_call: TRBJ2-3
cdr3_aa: ASSVSTDTQY

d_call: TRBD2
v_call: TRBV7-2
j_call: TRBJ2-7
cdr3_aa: ASSAGLANYEQY

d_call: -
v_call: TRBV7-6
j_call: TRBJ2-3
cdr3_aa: ASRDRGDTQY

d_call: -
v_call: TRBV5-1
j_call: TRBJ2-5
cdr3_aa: ASSSLGQGETQY

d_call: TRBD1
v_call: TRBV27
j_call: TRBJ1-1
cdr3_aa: ASSLKVQGKSEAF

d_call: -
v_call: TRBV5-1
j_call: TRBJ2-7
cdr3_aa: ASSLSAYEQY

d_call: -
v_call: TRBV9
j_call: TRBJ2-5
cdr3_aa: ASSALQQETQY

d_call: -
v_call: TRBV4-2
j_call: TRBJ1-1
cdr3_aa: ASSQDNRGHTEAF

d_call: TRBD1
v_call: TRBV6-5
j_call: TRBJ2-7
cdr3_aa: ASSRQTGYDEQY